The clone carrying this TCR beta chain was detected many times. With 2 bases removed from V and 2 bases from J, the gap between germline ends came to 7 bases. The CDR3 covers 15 residues. Germline lookup yields CDR1 MNHEY and CDR2 SVGAGI. The sample comes from a study of T cells in Graves' hyperthyroidism and ophthalmopathy. Amplification yielded TCR beta CDR3 regions, with RNA transcripts as the source. When the TCR CDR3 underwent first-round RT-PCR, the HTBI primer set was used. MiXCR, applied by TCRdb to the multiplex PCR reads, yields one record per CDR3 protein. The top ten hold roughly 7.3% of the sample, which has a few hundred thousand distinct CDR3 sequences, around a sixth seen once.

The origin of this receptor is a woman between 25 and 40 years old with Graves' hyperthyroidism. The specimen sequenced was blood. This rearrangement joins TRBV6-5 to TRBJ2-6; D is possibly TRBD2 (5 bases). The CDR3 is CASSYVGAGANVLTF. CDR3 DNA sequence: TGTGCCAGCAGTTACGTCGGGGCTGGGGCCAACGTCCTGACTTTC.